A selection of T cell receptor beta chains follows, all from one sample in a study of blood T cell repertoires in COVID-19. Repertoires were generated with immunoSEQ multiplex PCR, while TCRdb's copy carries only in-frame clones and drops some. The sample shows tens of thousands of clones, over 85% of them seen only once. The source material was peripheral blood. All receptors derive from a man aged 80 or over with acute or convalescent COVID-19. CDR3s include the opening cysteine and the closing phenylalanine or tryptophan. The order of the fields is J gene, V gene, CDR3 protein.

TRBJ1-4	TRBV5-1	CASSFARSGTGAQKLFF
TRBJ2-7	TRBV7-9	CASSFGDDRALEQYF
TRBJ1-1	TRBV6-1	CASSEWGGNEAFF
TRBJ2-7	TRBV19	CASSITGSSYEQYF
TRBJ2-3	TRBV11-3	CASSLVMQGLAADTQYF
TRBJ2-5	TRBV18	CASSPPAGLRETQYF
TRBJ2-2	TRBV5-6	CASSAGLNTGELFF
TRBJ2-7	TRBV9	CASSFTDRTSYEQYF
TRBJ1-1	TRBV11-2	CASSLDRGAAAFF
TRBJ1-5	TRBV24-1	CATSDSGGPQHF
TRBJ1-2	TRBV11-2	CASSLRGSQVYYGYTF
TRBJ2-2	TRBV2	CASSRWAGDTGELFF
TRBJ2-7	TRBV5-6	CASSLARRDRDEQYF
TRBJ2-2	TRBV19	CASSRQGPGELFF
TRBJ1-5	TRBV2	CASSEARGDRGSQPQHF
TRBJ2-7	TRBV6-5	CASRVGQGTYEQYF
TRBJ1-2	TRBV5-5	CASSLVEGSPGGYTF
TRBJ2-5	TRBV5-8	CASSFRQGWETQYF
TRBJ2-3	TRBV19	CASSSTQGGDTQYF
TRBJ1-5	TRBV5-4	CASSLGGREVKPQHF
TRBJ1-2	TRBV5-8	CASSPRQHYTNYGYTF
TRBJ1-5	TRBV19	CASSVRGLGNQPQHF